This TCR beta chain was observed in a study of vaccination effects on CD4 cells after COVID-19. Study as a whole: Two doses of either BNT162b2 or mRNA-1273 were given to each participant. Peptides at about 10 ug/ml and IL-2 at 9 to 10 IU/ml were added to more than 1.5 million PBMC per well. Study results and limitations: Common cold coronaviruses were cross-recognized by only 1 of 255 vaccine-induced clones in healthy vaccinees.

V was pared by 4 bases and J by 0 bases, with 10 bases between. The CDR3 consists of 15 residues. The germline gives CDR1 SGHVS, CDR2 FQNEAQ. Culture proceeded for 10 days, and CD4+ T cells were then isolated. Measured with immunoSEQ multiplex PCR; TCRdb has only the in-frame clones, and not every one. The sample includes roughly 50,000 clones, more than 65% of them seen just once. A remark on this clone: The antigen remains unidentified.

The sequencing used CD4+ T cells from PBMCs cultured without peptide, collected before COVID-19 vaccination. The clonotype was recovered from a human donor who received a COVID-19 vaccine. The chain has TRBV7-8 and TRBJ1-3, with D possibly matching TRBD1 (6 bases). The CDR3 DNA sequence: TGTGCCAGCAGCTCCGGACAGAGCTCTGGAAACACCATATATTTT. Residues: CASSSGQSSGNTIYF.